The 4 T cell receptor beta chains below all came from one sample that was sequenced in a study of blood T cell repertoires in COVID-19. TCRdb's table, derived via immunoSEQ multiplex PCR, lists solely in-frame clones and lacks some. The sample carries about 60,000 clones, more than 80% recorded once. Material for sequencing was PBMCs or T cells enriched from blood (not recorded which). Receptors were obtained from a middle-aged woman with acute COVID-19.

V usage is TRBV19 and J usage is TRBJ1-5; 7 nucleotides align to TRBD1. Germline V gene data show CDR1 as LNHDA and CDR2 as SQIVND (reference sequence). Germline trimming cut 6 bases from V and 0 bases from J; bases unmatched to any gene: 11. The CDR3 spans 17 residues. This chain's CDR3 is CASRPGGTVNSNQPQHF. DNA for the CDR3: TGTGCCAGTAGACCCGGCGGGACAGTAAATAGCAATCAGCCCCAGCATTTT.

The chain uses TRBV10-1 and TRBJ2-3; possible D gene TRBD1, 5 bases. Germline V gene sequence: CDR1 WNHNN, CDR2 SYGVQD (reference sequence). Trimming took off 0 bases at V and 6 bases at J, with 7 bases between the two ends. The CDR3 is made up of 13 amino acids. This CDR3 reads CASSESRVDTQYF. In DNA, the CDR3 is TGCGCCAGCAGTGAGTCCAGGGTCGATACGCAGTATTTT.

V is TRBV6-5 and J is TRBJ2-3, with D unclear. Germline V gene lookup returns CDR1 MNHEY and CDR2 SVGAGI. Trimming pared 5 bases from V and 6 bases from J, leaving 3 bases between. The CDR3 length is 10 residues. Here the CDR3 reads CASSLDTQYF. CDR3 coding DNA: TGTGCCAGCAGTCTCGATACGCAGTATTTT.

Only a few counts were recorded for this clone. The gene calls are TRBV10-2 and TRBJ1-1, with no clear D. Trimming shortened V by 7 bases and J by 2 bases, and 11 bases separated the two germline ends. Germline assignment: CDR1 WSHSY and CDR2 SAAADI. The CDR3 extends over 13 amino acids. CDR3 sequence (DNA): TGCGCCAGCACGAGGGTGGGTAACACTGAAGCTTTCTTT. Amino acid sequence: CASTRVGNTEAFF.